This T cell receptor beta chain originates from a study of blood T cell repertoires in COVID-19. Across the study: Donors in the United States, Italy and Spain gave samples during acute or convalescent COVID-19. From T cells, B-cell-depleted T cells, or PBMCs came the material, which was cDNA or gDNA.

This CDR3 comprises 17 residues. Original processing notes: For nucleated cells, counts were estimated from reference gene primer amplification. TCRdb's table, derived via immunoSEQ multiplex PCR, lists solely in-frame clones and lacks some. That table supplies the V and J calls and clone size; D and trimming were determined from the DNA. The sample consists of 90,000 to 100,000 clones, 65% to 90% of them appearing once. This sequence joins TRBV12-2 and TRBJ2-2; the table names TRBD1, a call not compared with the DNA. TRBV12-2 corresponds to a pseudogene. Sequencing was performed on peripheral blood. This TCR was sampled from a man aged 65 to 79 with active or convalescent COVID-19. The CDR3 DNA follows: TGTGCAAGTCGCTGGAAAGAGGGGGATTTTTTCCCCGGGGAGCTGTTTTTT. It specifies CASRWKEGDFFPGELFF.